This TCR beta chain was sequenced for a study of cytomegalovirus exposure and HLA in healthy donors. In the case of this clone: Its antigen remains unknown.

General study points: After further analysis at a later stage, 16,951 TCR beta sequences were associated with HLA alleles at 0.05 false discovery rate. Per a prior analysis, the majority of TCR beta V segments were productive roughly 87% or roughly 30% of the time. As a later analysis showed, a missense DCLRE1C variant was linked to trimming of TCR beta V- and J-genes. CMV serostatus was the sole immune exposure information available.

Trimming stripped 5 bases from V and 0 bases from J, with 14 bases between. Per germline, CDR1 LNHDA and CDR2 SQIVND (reference sequence). The CDR3 consists of 15 residues. The PCR employed 60 Vbeta primers together with 13 Jbeta primers. Produced via immunoSEQ multiplex PCR; TCRdb's table is partial and in-frame only. There are about 130,000 clones in the sample, with roughly 0.94% held by the top ten. The chain recombines TRBV19 with TRBJ2-7; D remains unclear. The specimen sequenced was PBMCs. The receptor was isolated from a man between 18 and 29 years old in good health and CMV-seronegative. CDR3 coding DNA: TGTGCCAGTAGTTCCAATCTGGCGGTCTCCTACGAGCAGTACTTC. It specifies CASSSNLAVSYEQYF.